The 16 T cell receptor beta chains in this list originate from one sample, sequenced in a study of T cells in Graves' hyperthyroidism and ophthalmopathy (dated by TCRdb to between 2018 and 2021). Receptor amplification or capture employed multiplex PCR. Reads for this sample came from an Illumina HiSeq 2000. The TCR beta CDR3 regions were amplified from RNA transcripts. The first round of RT-PCR for the TCR CDR3 was performed with the HTBI primer set and the Qiagen OneStep RT-PCR kit. Through fastp at Q25 and MiXCR, TCRdb rebuilt clones from the public reads, retaining in-frame beta chains. Identical CDR3 proteins give one entry, which carries the most common genes and DNA. Counted in this sample were some 650,000 distinct CDR3 sequences; about 16% of them appeared once. 2.5% to 4% of the sample lies in the top ten. The specimen sequenced was blood. These receptors were taken from a woman in her 40s with Graves' ophthalmopathy.

This clonotype was observed a few times. The chain combines TRBV2 with TRBJ2-5; a weak D match, TRBD1 (5 bases). The CDR3 is 12 residues long. Trimming removed 7 bases at V and 0 bases at J, with 6 bases between. Germline CDR1 reads SNHLY; CDR2 reads FYNNEI. CDR3 sequence (DNA): TGTGCCAGCAAGGGGAACCAAGAGACCCAGTACTTC. It codes for CASKGNQETQYF.

In its sample, this clonotype was seen a few times. V usage is TRBV27 and J usage is TRBJ1-1; the match to TRBD1 covers 9 bases. This CDR3 is built from 15 residues. The germline gives CDR1 MNHEY, CDR2 SMNVEV (reference sequence). J lost 3 bases, V lost 4 bases, and 6 bases had no gene match. CDR3 nucleotide sequence: TGTGCCAGCAGTTCCTATCGGACAGGGGACACTGAAGCTTTCTTT. Translation gives CASSSYRTGDTEAFF.

In this sample, this clonotype turned up many times. The chain combines TRBV30 with TRBJ2-1; tentative D call: TRBD1 (5 bases). This CDR3 is built from 13 residues. Germline CDR1 reads GTSNPN; CDR2 reads SVGIG (reference sequence). Deletions cut 1 base from V and 5 bases from J, with 9 bases between. The CDR3 DNA sequence: TGTGCCTGGAGTGGACAGATGGACAATGAGCAGTTCTTC. Its translation: CAWSGQMDNEQFF.

The chain couples TRBV27 to TRBJ2-5; perhaps TRBD2 as D (5 bases). The CDR3 has 12 amino acids. Trimming took 2 bases from V and 7 from J, leaving 8 bases between them. CDR1 and CDR2 from the germline V gene are MNHEY and SMNVEV (reference sequence). The CDR3: CASSLRDGTQYF. CDR3 DNA: TGTGCCAGCAGTTTACGGGATGGGACCCAGTACTTC.

This clonotype was picked up many times. V usage is TRBV20-1 and J usage is TRBJ2-2; weak D call: TRBD2 (5 bases). This CDR3 has 15 residues. Trimming removed 2 bases at V and 1 base at J, with 11 bases between. Germline V gives CDR1 DFQATT, CDR2 SNEGSKA (reference sequence). DNA for the CDR3: TGCAGTGCTAGATCCCAGCGGAGGAACACCGGGGAGCTGTTTTTT. Amino acids: CSARSQRRNTGELFF.

This clonotype was counted between two and nine times. This CDR3 reads CASSLEYTIYF. The CDR3 DNA follows: TGTGCCAGCAGCCTGGAATACACCATATATTTT. The V and J genes are TRBV2 and TRBJ1-3, with D unclear. Germline loops: CDR1 SNHLY, CDR2 FYNNEI. Trimming left V 6 bases short and J 8 bases short, with 8 bases between. This CDR3 contains 11 residues.

This clonotype was counted at least ten times. The V gene is TRBV20-1, the J gene TRBJ2-1; 10 bases are a match to TRBD2. After removal of 3 bases from V and 6 bases from J, the junction contained 14 bases not matched to a gene. Per germline, CDR1 DFQATT and CDR2 SNEGSKA (reference sequence). The CDR3 runs to 17 residues. Here the CDR3 DNA reads TGCAGTGCTAGGGGGGGAAGCGGGACTAGCGTAATCAATGAGCAGTTCTTC. It encodes CSARGGSGTSVINEQFF.

The chain links TRBV6-6 to TRBJ1-1, with unresolved D. The CDR3 has 15 residues. Germline V gene lookup returns CDR1 MNHNY and CDR2 SVGAGI (reference sequence). V dropped 1 base and J dropped 3 bases, with 12 bases sitting between them. CDR3 amino acids: CASSYLSWWDTEAFF. CDR3 nucleotide sequence: TGTGCCAGCAGTTACTTGAGTTGGTGGGACACTGAAGCTTTCTTT.

This clonotype was seen more than once but under ten times. This chain uses TRBV19 with TRBJ2-1, with TRBD2 identical over 7 bases. Germline V gives CDR1 LNHDA, CDR2 SQIVND (reference sequence). The junction had 14 bases not matched to a gene; V was cut back by 9 bases and J by 9 bases. CDR3 length: 14 residues. CDR3 sequence: CASGGTSPGGEQFF. Written as DNA, the CDR3 is TGTGCCAGCGGGGGGACTTCCCCCGGGGGTGAGCAGTTCTTC.

This clonotype was found a few times. This rearrangement joins TRBV19 to TRBJ1-1; D not certain. The CDR3 contains 14 residues. Germline CDR1 and CDR2: LNHDA and SQIVND (reference sequence). Deletions cut 4 bases from V and 1 base from J, with 10 bases between. For the CDR3, the DNA is TGTGCCAGTAGTAATCAGCTCCAGAACACTGAAGCTTTCTTT. It encodes CASSNQLQNTEAFF.

The rearrangement links TRBV7-9 to TRBJ2-6, with D unclear. Germline CDR1 SEHNR, CDR2 FQNEAQ (reference sequence). Trimming removed 4 bases from V and 12 bases from J, with 7 bases in between. The CDR3 runs 11 residues. In DNA form, the CDR3 reads TGTGCCAGCAGCTCTGGAGCCGTCCTGACTTTC. It encodes CASSSGAVLTF.

This clonotype occurred many times. The chain joins TRBV6-6 to TRBJ1-3, with D uncertain. Germline CDR1 reads MNHNY; CDR2 reads SVGAGI (reference sequence). The CDR3 has 15 amino acids. V lost 2 bases and J lost 0, with 8 bases in between. This CDR3 reads CASSYGRSSGNTIYF. CDR3 in DNA: TGTGCCAGCAGTTACGGACGGAGCTCTGGAAACACCATATATTTT.

This clonotype has more than one count but fewer than ten. The chain joins TRBV5-4 to TRBJ2-7; the D gene is possibly TRBD1 (5 bases). Trimming took off 4 bases at V and 5 bases at J, with 10 bases between the two ends. CDR1 and CDR2 (germline): SGHNT, YYREEE (reference sequence). The CDR3 extends over 12 amino acids. CDR3: CASSHDRHEQYF. CDR3 in DNA: TGTGCCAGCAGCCACGACAGACACGAGCAGTACTTC. Full variable domain (missing parts from reference TRBV5-4 and TRBJ2-7): ETGVTQSPTHLIKTRGQQVTLRCSSQSGHNTVSWYQQALGQGPQFIFQYYREEENGRGNFPPRFSGLQFPNYSSELNVNALELDDSALYLCASSHDRHEQYFGPGTRLTVT.

The chain uses TRBV7-9 and TRBJ2-7; D gene uncertain. Germline V gene lookup returns CDR1 SEHNR and CDR2 FQNEAQ (reference sequence). This CDR3 is built from 14 residues. The V end lost 1 base, the J end lost 0 bases, and 7 bases lay between the germline ends. CDR3 loop: CASSLDTYSYEQYF. CDR3 in DNA: TGTGCCAGCAGCTTAGACACCTACTCCTACGAGCAGTACTTC.

This clonotype was seen repeatedly, ten times or more. V usage is TRBV12-3 or TRBV12-4 and J usage is TRBJ2-3, with TRBD1 identical over 7 bases. Trimming removed 8 bases from V and 0 bases from J; junction bases left unmatched: 5. This CDR3 contains 14 residues. The CDR3: CASRDSTSTDTQYF. The CDR3 DNA sequence: TGTGCCAGCCGGGACAGCACCAGCACAGATACGCAGTATTTT.

The chain carries TRBV9 and TRBJ2-5; 13 bases align to TRBD2. This CDR3 region has 17 residues. CDR1 SGDLS and CDR2 YYNGEE come from the germline V gene. V shed 2 bases, J shed 3 bases, and the junction held 7 bases outside the gene matches. The CDR3 DNA reads as TGTGCCAGCAGCGTTGCCTTAGGACTAGCGGGGGAAGAGACCCAGTACTTC. It codes for CASSVALGLAGEETQYF.